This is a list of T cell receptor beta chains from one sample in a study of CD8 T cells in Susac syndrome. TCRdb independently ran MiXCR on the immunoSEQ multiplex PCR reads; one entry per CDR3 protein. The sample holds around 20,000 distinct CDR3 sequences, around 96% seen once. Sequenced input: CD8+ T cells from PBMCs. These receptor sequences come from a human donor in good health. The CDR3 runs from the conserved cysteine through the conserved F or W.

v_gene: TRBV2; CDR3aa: CASSEDMSELYEQYF
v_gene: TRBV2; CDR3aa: CASREDSGITDTQYF
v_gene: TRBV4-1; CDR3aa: CASSQAPGETKNIQYF
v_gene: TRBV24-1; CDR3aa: CATSPGTSGSSYEQYF
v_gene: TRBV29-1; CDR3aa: CSVEDRSSYNEQFF
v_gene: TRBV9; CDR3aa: CASSPRGSPTDTQYF
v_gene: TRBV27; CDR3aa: CASTFGTGAGEQYF
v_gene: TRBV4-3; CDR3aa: CASSQRGSRRDLKFF
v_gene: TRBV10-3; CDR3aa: CAISNMDSYNEQFF
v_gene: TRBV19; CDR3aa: CASSILAGAHNEQFF
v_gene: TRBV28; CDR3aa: CASRPTGNPYEQYF
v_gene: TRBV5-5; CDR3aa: CASSWTGINTEAFF
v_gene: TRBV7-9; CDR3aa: CASSVTGGATEAFF
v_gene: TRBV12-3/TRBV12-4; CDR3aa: CASRGGGGAEKLFF
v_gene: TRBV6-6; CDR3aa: CASSGPSGRRTDTQYF
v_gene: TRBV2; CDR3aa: CASSDSGSYNEQFF
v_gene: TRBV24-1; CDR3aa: CATSGQGNTGELFF
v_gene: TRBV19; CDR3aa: CASSILAGDWDEQYF
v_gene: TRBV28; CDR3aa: CASSSIQRETYEQYF
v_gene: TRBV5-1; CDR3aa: CASSFDAGHDYEQYF
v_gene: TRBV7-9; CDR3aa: CASRRFEGRDTGELFF
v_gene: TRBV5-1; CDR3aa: CASSLEAGLDTGELFF
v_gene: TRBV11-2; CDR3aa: CASSPVIGGTFNEQFF
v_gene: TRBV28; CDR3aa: CASSLQDSNQPQHF
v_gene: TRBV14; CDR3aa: CASSQLKTATEQYF
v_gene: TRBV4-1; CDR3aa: CASSQDKGLAANEQFF
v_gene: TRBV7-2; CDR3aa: CASSLPSGSDEQFF
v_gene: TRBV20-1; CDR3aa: CSAILGIAKNIQYF
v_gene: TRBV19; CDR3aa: CASLGPGQDMNTEAFF
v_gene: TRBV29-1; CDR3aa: CSVGGQVYGYTF
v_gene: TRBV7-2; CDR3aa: CASSLDPDTQYF
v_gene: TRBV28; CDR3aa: CASSGTDNYEQYF
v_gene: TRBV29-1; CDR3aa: CSVDWRTEAFF
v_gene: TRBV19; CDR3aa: CASSTGVRDREPTDTQYF
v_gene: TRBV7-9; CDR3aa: CASSLGRAYNEQFF
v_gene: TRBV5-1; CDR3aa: CASSLADRLAELTYGQYF
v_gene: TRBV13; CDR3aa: CASSSTGDLDSPLHF
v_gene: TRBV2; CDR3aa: CAWTSWSYEQYF
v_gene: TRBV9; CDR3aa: CASSVNQETQYF
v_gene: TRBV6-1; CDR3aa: CASSEGVWGPSTDTQYF
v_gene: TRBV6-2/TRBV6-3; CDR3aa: CASSYFEGYEQYF
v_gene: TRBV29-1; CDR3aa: CSVVWWSGEAFF
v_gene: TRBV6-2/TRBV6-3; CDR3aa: CASSPPTSTDTQYF
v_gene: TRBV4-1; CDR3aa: CASSNRLEGSWDEQFF
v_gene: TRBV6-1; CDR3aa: CASESPGASNQPQHF
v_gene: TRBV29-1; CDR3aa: CSVEGRSNEQFF
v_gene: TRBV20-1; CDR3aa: CSARTVGLAGLDASAFNEQFF
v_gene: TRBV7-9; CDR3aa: CASSSSAGGSYEQYF
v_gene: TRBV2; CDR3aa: CASSEALAGVTLIEQFF
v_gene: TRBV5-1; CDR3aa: CASSLEGGYQETQYF
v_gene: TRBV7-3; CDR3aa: CASSFYGIPNTEAFF
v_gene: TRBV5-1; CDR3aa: CASSWGLAGAGEQYF
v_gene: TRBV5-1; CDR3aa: CASSLELNEQFF
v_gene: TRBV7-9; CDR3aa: CASSDLFREATYEQYF